This T cell receptor beta chain was identified during a study of T cell responses to AZD1222 COVID-19 vaccine. Clones were read by immunoSEQ multiplex PCR, and TCRdb kept only the in-frame ones, dropping some. The table shows tens of thousands of clones, with more than 75% occurring only once. The V and J ends lost 11 bases and 2 bases, in that order; junction bases with no gene match: 5. This CDR3 is 12 amino acids long. Germline V gene sequence: CDR1 SNHLY, CDR2 FYNNEI. This rearrangement joins TRBV2 to TRBJ2-7, with 8 bases that match TRBD1. This receptor was identified in an adult in good health. The sequences come from peripheral blood, collected on day 0 of AZD1222 vaccination. The CDR3 bases are TGTGCCGGTGGACAGGGTCCCTACGAGCAGTACTTC. Its translation is CAGGQGPYEQYF.